What follows are 13 T cell receptor beta chains derived from one specimen sequenced in a study of blood T cell repertoires in COVID-19. Using immunoSEQ multiplex PCR, the repertoire was profiled, and TCRdb retains in-frame clones only, with some absent. The sample holds approximately 300,000 clones; 80% to 95% are singletons and the top ten take under 7%. The sample taken for sequencing was peripheral blood. The receptors stem from a woman in her twenties or thirties with COVID-19, enrolled during active disease.

V and J are TRBV19 and TRBJ2-1; D possibly corresponds to TRBD2 (5 bases). In germline, CDR1 is LNHDA, CDR2 SQIVND (reference sequence). Trimming stripped 8 bases from V and 3 bases from J, with 11 bases between. There are 13 residues in the CDR3. This CDR3 reads CASATSFYNEQFF. CDR3 in DNA: TGTGCCAGTGCCACTAGTTTCTACAATGAGCAGTTCTTC.

This rearrangement joins TRBV5-4 to TRBJ1-4; 9 nucleotides align to TRBD1. The CDR3 runs to 16 residues. Losses at the gene ends were 2 bases for V and 8 bases for J; bases not matched to a gene: 10. Looked up from germline, CDR1 is SGHNT and CDR2 is YYREEE (reference sequence). For the CDR3, the DNA is TGTGCCAGCAGCTTAGGGACAGGGAACCCGGGAGAAAAACTGTTTTTT. Protein sequence: CASSLGTGNPGEKLFF.

The rearrangement links TRBV5-5 to TRBJ2-1; perhaps TRBD1 as D (5 bases). CDR3 length: 15 amino acids. From germline, CDR1 is SGHKS and CDR2 YYEKEE (reference sequence). V dropped 3 bases and J dropped 0 bases, with 10 bases sitting between them. In nucleotides, the CDR3 is TGTGCCAGCAGCTCGGACACGAGCTCCTACAATGAGCAGTTCTTC. The encoded protein is CASSSDTSSYNEQFF.

The rearrangement links TRBV5-8 to TRBJ2-7; tentatively, D is TRBD1 (5 bases). Germline assignment: CDR1 SGHTS and CDR2 YDEGEE. The CDR3 contains 18 residues. V shed 1 base and J shed 0 bases, with 20 bases lying between them. As DNA, the CDR3 is TGTGCCAGCAGCTTGATCCCCTCAGGACAACTACTCTCCTACGAGCAGTACTTC. Its translation: CASSLIPSGQLLSYEQYF. The entire variable domain, with the rest obtained from reference TRBV5-8 and TRBJ2-7, is as follows: EAGVTQSPTHLIKTRGQQATLRCSPISGHTSVYWYQQALGLGLQFLLWYDEGEERNRGNFPPRFSGRQFPNYSSELNVNALELEDSALYLCASSLIPSGQLLSYEQYFGPGTRLTVT.

V and J are TRBV2 and TRBJ1-2; TRBD1 agrees at 10 bases. Germline lookup yields CDR1 SNHLY and CDR2 FYNNEI. V shed 6 bases, J shed 4 bases, and the junction held 11 bases outside the gene matches. The CDR3 has 16 amino acids. CDR3 residues: CASSERDRGFGYGYTF. The CDR3 nucleotides read TGTGCCAGCAGCGAGAGGGACAGGGGTTTTGGCTATGGCTACACCTTC.

CDR3 bases: TGTGCCAGCCGACGGTGGGAGGCGGGCTCGGATACGCAGTATTTT. The encoded protein is CASRRWEAGSDTQYF. V and J are TRBV7-2 and TRBJ2-3; perhaps TRBD2 as D (6 bases). CDR3 length: 15 residues. With 8 bases removed from V and 6 bases from J, the gap between germline ends came to 21 bases. CDR1 and CDR2 (germline): SGHTA, FQGNSA.

This clone has only one observation. The chain recombines TRBV2 with TRBJ1-5; 9 bases are a match to TRBD1. Germline assignment: CDR1 SNHLY and CDR2 FYNNEI. This CDR3 has 15 amino acids. The junction had 7 bases not matched to a gene; V was cut back by 7 bases and J by 3 bases. For the CDR3, the DNA is TGTGCCAGCAAGGAGGGACAGGGCATCAATCAGCCCCAGCATTTT. It translates to CASKEGQGINQPQHF.

CDR3 sequence: CASSYGGRSSYEQYF. The CDR3 DNA follows: TGTGCCAGCAGTTACGGCGGGAGAAGCTCCTACGAGCAGTACTTC. The rearrangement links TRBV6-5 to TRBJ2-7; 7 bases fit TRBD2. This CDR3 is built from 15 residues. Germline CDR1 and CDR2: MNHEY and SVGAGI. The junction had 4 bases not matched to a gene; V was cut back by 2 bases and J by 0 bases.

V usage is TRBV18 and J usage is TRBJ1-4; TRBD1 is a possible D gene (6 bases). The germline V and J ends were trimmed by 3 bases and 0 bases, with 17 bases remaining between them. The CDR3 is 18 amino acids. Germline V lookup: CDR1 KGHSH, CDR2 LQKENI. The CDR3 nucleotides are TGTGCCAGCTCACCCCCTTTGACAGGACATGCAACTAATGAAAAACTGTTTTTT. It codes for CASSPPLTGHATNEKLFF.

The chain combines TRBV29-1 with TRBJ1-3, with a possible D match to TRBD1 (5 bases). Deletions cut 3 bases from V and 0 bases from J, with 6 bases between. Germline CDR1 and CDR2: SQVTM and ANQGSEA. The CDR3 spans 13 residues. The CDR3 loop reads CSVEGLSGNTIYF. The CDR3 DNA reads TGCAGCGTTGAGGGACTCTCTGGAAACACCATATATTTT.

The chain carries TRBV15 and TRBJ2-2; tentatively, D is TRBD2 (6 bases). The CDR3 has 15 residues. Deletions cut 5 bases from V and 3 bases from J, with 13 bases between. Germline CDR1 reads LNHNV; CDR2 reads YYDKDF (reference sequence). CDR3 nucleotides: TGTGCCACCAGCGAACGGGAGATAGACACCGGGGAGCTGTTTTTT. This codes for CATSEREIDTGELFF.

V usage is TRBV7-2 and J usage is TRBJ2-1; 8 bases are shared with TRBD1. V lost 3 bases and J lost 4; bases outside the gene matches: 2. CDR1 is SGHTA and CDR2 is FQGNSA in the germline V gene. The CDR3 has 14 amino acids. The CDR3 nucleotides are TGTGCCAGCAGCTTTGGGACAGGTTACAATGAGCAGTTCTTC. It yields the protein CASSFGTGYNEQFF.

This clone was observed a few times. The rearrangement links TRBV27 to TRBJ2-7; 8 bases are shared with TRBD2. After removal of 3 bases from V and 7 bases from J, the junction contained 14 bases not matched to a gene. In germline, CDR1 is MNHEY, CDR2 SMNVEV (reference sequence). The CDR3 is 16 amino acids. The CDR3 sequence: CASSFRGLARLAEQYF. As DNA, the CDR3 is TGTGCCAGCAGTTTTAGAGGACTAGCCCGCCTCGCGGAGCAGTACTTC.